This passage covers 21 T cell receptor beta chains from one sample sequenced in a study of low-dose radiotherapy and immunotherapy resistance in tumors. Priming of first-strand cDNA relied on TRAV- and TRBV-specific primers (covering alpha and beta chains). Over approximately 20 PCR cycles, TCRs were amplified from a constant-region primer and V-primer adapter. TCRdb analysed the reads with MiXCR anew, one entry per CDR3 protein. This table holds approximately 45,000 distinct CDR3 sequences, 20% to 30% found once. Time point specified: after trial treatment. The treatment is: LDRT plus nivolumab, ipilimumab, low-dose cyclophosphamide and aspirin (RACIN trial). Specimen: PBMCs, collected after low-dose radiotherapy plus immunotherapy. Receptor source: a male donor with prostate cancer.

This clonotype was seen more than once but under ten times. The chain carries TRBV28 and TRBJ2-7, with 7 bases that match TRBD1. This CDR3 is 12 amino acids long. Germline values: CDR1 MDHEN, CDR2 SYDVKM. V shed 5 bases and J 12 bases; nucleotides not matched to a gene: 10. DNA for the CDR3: TGTGCCAGCAGTGGGCCCCCGGGGACAGCGTACTTC. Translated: CASSGPPGTAYF.

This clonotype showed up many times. CDR3 sequence: CASSFNDRVRYEQYF. Here the CDR3 DNA reads TGTGCCAGCAGTTTCAACGACAGGGTGCGCTACGAGCAGTACTTC. The chain carries TRBV28 and TRBJ2-7; TRBD1 matches at 7 bases. The length of the CDR3 is 15 residues. In germline, CDR1 is MDHEN, CDR2 SYDVKM. J was trimmed by 3 bases and V by 3 bases; bases with no gene match: 8.

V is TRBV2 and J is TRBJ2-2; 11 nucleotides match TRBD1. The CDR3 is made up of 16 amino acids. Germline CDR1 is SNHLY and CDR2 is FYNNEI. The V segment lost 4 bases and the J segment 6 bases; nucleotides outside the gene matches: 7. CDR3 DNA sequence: TGTGCCAGCAGTGTGTTGGGACAGGGGGTGTCCGGGGAGCTGTTTTTT. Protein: CASSVLGQGVSGELFF.

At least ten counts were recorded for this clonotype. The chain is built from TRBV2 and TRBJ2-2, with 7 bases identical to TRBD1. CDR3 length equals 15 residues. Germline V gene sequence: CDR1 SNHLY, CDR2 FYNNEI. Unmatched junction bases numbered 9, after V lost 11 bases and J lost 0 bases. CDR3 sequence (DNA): TGTGCCTCCCAGGGGGTTCGGACGAACACCGGGGAGCTGTTTTTT. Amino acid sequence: CASQGVRTNTGELFF.

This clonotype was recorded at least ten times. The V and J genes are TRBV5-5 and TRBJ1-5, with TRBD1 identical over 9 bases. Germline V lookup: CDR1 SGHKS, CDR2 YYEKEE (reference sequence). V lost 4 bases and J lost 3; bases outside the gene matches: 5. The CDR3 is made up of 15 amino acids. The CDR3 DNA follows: TGTGCCAGCAGCATGACAGGGGGGACCAATCAGCCCCAGCATTTT. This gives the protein CASSMTGGTNQPQHF.

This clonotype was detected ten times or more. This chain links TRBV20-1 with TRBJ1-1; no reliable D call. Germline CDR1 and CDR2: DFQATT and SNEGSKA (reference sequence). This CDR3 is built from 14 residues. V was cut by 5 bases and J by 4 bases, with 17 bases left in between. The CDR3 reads CSASQPDWGTEAFF. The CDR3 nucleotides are TGCAGTGCTTCCCAACCAGACTGGGGCACTGAAGCTTTCTTT.

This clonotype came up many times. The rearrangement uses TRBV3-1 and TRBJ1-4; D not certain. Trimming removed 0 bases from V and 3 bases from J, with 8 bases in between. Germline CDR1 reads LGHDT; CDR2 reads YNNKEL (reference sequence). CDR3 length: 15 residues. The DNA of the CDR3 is TGTGCCAGCAGCCAAGAAGTTGGGTCTAATGAAAAACTGTTTTTT. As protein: CASSQEVGSNEKLFF.

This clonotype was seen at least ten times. Here the CDR3 reads CASSHDAGTRDFGEQYF. The DNA for the CDR3 is TGCGCCAGCAGCCATGACGCCGGGACTAGGGATTTCGGCGAGCAGTACTTC. The V gene is TRBV4-1, the J gene TRBJ2-7; 8 bases agree with TRBD2. The trim removed 3 bases at V and 6 bases at J, leaving 16 bases unmatched. The CDR3 is made up of 17 amino acids. From germline, CDR1 is MGHRA and CDR2 YSYEKL.

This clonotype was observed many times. CDR3 in DNA: TGTGCCAGCAGTTTTTCCTCCTACAATGAGCAGTTCTTC. As protein: CASSFSSYNEQFF. This chain uses TRBV12-3 or TRBV12-4 with TRBJ2-1; D is undetermined. V lost 3 bases and J 0 bases, leaving 3 bases between the germline ends. The CDR3 runs to 13 residues.

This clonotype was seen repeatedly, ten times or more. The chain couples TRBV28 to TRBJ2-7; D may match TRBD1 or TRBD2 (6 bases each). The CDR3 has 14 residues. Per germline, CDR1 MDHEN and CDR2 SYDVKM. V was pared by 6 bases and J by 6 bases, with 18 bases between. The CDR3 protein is CASSMGAGFTEQYF. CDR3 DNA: TGTGCCAGCAGCATGGGGGCGGGATTCACCGAGCAGTACTTC.

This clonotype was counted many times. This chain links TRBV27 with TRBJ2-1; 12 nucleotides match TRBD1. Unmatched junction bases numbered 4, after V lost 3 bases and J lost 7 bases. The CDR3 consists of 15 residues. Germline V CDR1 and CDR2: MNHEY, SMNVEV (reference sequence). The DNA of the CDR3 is TGTGCCAGCAGTTTCTCGGGACAGGGGGCGAATGAGCAGTTCTTC. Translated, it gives CASSFSGQGANEQFF.

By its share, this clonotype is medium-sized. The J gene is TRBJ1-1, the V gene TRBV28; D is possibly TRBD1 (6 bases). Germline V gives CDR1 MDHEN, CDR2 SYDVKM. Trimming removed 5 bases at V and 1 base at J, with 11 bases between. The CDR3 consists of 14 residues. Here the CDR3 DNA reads TGTGCCAGCAGTACCGCGGGACAGAACACTGAAGCTTTCTTT. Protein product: CASSTAGQNTEAFF.

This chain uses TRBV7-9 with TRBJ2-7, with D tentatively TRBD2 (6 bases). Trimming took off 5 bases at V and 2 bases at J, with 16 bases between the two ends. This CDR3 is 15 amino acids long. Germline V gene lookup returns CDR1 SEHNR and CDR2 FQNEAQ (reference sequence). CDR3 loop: CASSDRDSVPYEQYF. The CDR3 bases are TGTGCCAGCAGCGACCGGGACTCCGTACCCTACGAGCAGTACTTC.

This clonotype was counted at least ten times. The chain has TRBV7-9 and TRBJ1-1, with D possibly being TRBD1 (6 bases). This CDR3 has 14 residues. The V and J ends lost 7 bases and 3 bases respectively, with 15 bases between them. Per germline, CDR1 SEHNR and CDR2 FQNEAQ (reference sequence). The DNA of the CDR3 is TGTGCCAGCACAGACAGGTATGAAGACACTGAAGCTTTCTTT. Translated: CASTDRYEDTEAFF.

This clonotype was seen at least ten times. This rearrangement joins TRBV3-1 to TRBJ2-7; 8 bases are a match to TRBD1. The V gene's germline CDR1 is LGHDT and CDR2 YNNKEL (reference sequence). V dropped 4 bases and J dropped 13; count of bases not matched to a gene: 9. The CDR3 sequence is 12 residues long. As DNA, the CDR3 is TGTGCCAGCAGCCTTAGGACAGGGCCCTTCTACTTC. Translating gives CASSLRTGPFYF.

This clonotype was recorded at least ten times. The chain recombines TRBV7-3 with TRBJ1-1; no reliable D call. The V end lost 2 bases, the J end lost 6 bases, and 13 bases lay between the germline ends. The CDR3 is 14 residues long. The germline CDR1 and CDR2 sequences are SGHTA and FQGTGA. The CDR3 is CASSLFPPPAEAFF. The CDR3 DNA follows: TGTGCCAGCAGCTTATTCCCCCCCCCTGCTGAAGCTTTCTTT.

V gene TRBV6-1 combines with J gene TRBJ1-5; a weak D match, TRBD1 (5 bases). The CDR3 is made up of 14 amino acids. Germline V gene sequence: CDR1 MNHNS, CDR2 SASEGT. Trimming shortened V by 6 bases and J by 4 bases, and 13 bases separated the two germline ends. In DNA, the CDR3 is TGTGCCAGCAGAACAGCAGGGAGGAATCAGCCCCAGCATTTT. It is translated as CASRTAGRNQPQHF.

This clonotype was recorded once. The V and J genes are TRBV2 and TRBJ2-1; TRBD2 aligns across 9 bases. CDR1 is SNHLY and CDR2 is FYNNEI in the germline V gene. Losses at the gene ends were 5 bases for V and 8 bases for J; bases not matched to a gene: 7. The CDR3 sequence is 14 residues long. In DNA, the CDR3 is TGTGCCAGCAGTTCTGCGGGGGGGTACGATGAGCAGTTCTTC. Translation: CASSSAGGYDEQFF. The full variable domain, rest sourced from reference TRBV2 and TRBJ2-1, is EPEVTQTPSHQVTQMGQEVILRCVPISNHLYFYWYRQILGQKVEFLVSFYNNEISEKSEIFDDQFSVERPDGSNFTLKIRSTKLEDSAMYFCASSSAGGYDEQFFGPGTRLTVL.

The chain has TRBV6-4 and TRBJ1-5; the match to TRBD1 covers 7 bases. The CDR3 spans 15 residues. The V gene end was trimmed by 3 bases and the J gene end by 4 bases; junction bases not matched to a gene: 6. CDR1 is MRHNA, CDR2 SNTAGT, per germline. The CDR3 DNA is TGTGCCAGCAGTGAAGAAGGGGGCGCAAATCAGCCCCAGCATTTT. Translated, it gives CASSEEGGANQPQHF.

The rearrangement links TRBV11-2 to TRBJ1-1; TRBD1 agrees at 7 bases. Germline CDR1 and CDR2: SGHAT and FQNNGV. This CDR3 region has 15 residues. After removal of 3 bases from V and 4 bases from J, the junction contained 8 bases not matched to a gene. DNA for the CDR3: TGTGCCAGCAGCTTTCGGACAGGACCGACCACTGAAGCTTTCTTT. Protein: CASSFRTGPTTEAFF.

As DNA, the CDR3 is TGTGCCAGCAGCGCAATTTTGGACACTGAAGCTTTCTTT. The encoded protein is CASSAILDTEAFF. The V call is TRBV9, the J call TRBJ1-1; D not certain. The germline CDR1 and CDR2 sequences are SGDLS and YYNGEE. CDR3 size: 13 residues. V was cut by 3 bases and J by 3 bases, with 9 bases left in between.